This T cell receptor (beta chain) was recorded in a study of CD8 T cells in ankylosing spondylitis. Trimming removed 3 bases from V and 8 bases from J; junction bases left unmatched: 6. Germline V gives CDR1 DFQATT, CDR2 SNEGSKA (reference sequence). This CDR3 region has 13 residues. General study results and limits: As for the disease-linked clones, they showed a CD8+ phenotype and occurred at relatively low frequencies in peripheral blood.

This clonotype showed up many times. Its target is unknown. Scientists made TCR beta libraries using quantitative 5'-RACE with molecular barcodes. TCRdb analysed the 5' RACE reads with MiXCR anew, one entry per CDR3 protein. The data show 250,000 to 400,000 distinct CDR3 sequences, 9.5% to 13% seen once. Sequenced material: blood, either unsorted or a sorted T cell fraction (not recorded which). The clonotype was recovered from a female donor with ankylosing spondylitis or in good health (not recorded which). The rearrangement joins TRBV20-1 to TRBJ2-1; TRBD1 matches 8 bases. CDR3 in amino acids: CSASKDREDEQFF. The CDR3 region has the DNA TGCAGTGCTAGTAAGGACAGGGAGGATGAGCAGTTCTTC.